Each of the 30 T cell receptor beta chains below was sequenced from the same sample in a study of T cells in Graves' hyperthyroidism and ophthalmopathy. RNA transcripts provided the source from which TCR beta CDR3 regions were amplified. HTBI primers were used for first-round RT-PCR of the TCR CDR3. TCRdb independently ran MiXCR on the multiplex PCR reads; one entry per CDR3 protein. This sample has a few hundred thousand distinct CDR3 sequences; roughly 15% occur once, and the top ten carry 15% to 20%. Sequenced sample: blood. These TCRs come from a woman aged 18-29 years with Graves' ophthalmopathy.

This clonotype occurred many times. This chain joins TRBV7-9 and TRBJ2-7; 9 bases match TRBD1. CDR1 and CDR2 from the germline V gene are SEHNR and FQNEAQ (reference sequence). This CDR3 comprises 14 residues. V gave up 4 bases and J gave up 1 base; unmatched junction bases: 2. CDR3 residues: CASSSGTGSYEQYF. The DNA for the CDR3 is TGTGCCAGCAGCTCCGGGACAGGGTCCTACGAGCAGTACTTC. Combining the CDR3 with reference TRBV7-9 and TRBJ2-7 gives the whole variable domain DTGVSQNPRHKITKRGQNVTFRCDPISEHNRLYWYRQTLGQGPEFLTYFQNEAQLEKSRLLSDRFSAERPKGSFSTLEIQRTEQGDSAMYLCASSSGTGSYEQYFGPGTRLTVT.

On this clonotype: This could be a read error, since a much larger clone is one nucleotide away. The chain links TRBV12-3 or TRBV12-4 to TRBJ1-2, with D possibly matching TRBD1 (5 bases). This CDR3 contains 14 residues. The DNA of the CDR3 is TGTGACAGCAGAGAGGAAGGGACTCTCTATGGCTACACCTTC. Translation gives CDSREEGTLYGYTF.

At least ten counts were recorded for this clonotype. The gene calls are TRBV7-9 and TRBJ2-1; D ambiguous. Per germline, CDR1 SEHNR and CDR2 FQNEAQ (reference sequence). Trimming took 5 bases from V and 7 from J, leaving 18 bases between them. This CDR3 contains 15 residues. The CDR3 DNA follows: TGTGCCAGCAGCATAGGATCCGCCCACGGGAATGAGCAGTTCTTC. It is translated as CASSIGSAHGNEQFF.

The rearrangement uses TRBV4-1 and TRBJ2-7; 11 bases fit TRBD1. This CDR3 region has 16 residues. After removal of 4 bases from V and 3 bases from J, the junction contained 8 bases not matched to a gene. Germline V gene sequence: CDR1 MGHRA, CDR2 YSYEKL. The CDR3 reads CASSRVSDRGLYEQYF. The CDR3 DNA reads as TGCGCCAGCAGCCGCGTGTCGGACAGGGGGCTCTACGAGCAGTACTTC.

This clonotype occurred a few times. The J gene is TRBJ1-1, the V gene TRBV27, with 10 bases fitting TRBD1. The CDR3 is 17 residues long. The ends lost 4 bases at V and 1 base at J; junction bases unmatched: 9. Germline V gives CDR1 MNHEY, CDR2 SMNVEV (reference sequence). The CDR3 here is CASSWGPTGGENTEAFF. The DNA for the CDR3 is TGTGCCAGCAGTTGGGGTCCGACAGGGGGCGAGAACACTGAAGCTTTCTTT.

This clonotype showed up many times. The chain uses TRBV28 and TRBJ2-7; 7 bases agree with TRBD2. The V and J ends lost 6 bases and 4 bases, in that order; junction bases with no gene match: 12. The CDR3 loop spans 15 amino acids. CDR1 MDHEN and CDR2 SYDVKM come from the germline V gene. CDR3 sequence: CASRKGLGEGYEQYF. The CDR3 region has the DNA TGTGCCAGCAGAAAGGGTTTGGGGGAGGGTTACGAGCAGTACTTC.

This clonotype was seen a few times. The rearrangement links TRBV6-2 or TRBV6-3 to TRBJ2-3; 8 positions match TRBD2. The CDR3 contains 16 residues. From germline, CDR1 is MNHEY and CDR2 SVGEGT. Germline trimming cut 5 bases from V and 0 bases from J; bases unmatched to any gene: 7. The CDR3 spells CASSSGRDSSTDTQYF. The CDR3 DNA follows: TGTGCCAGCAGTAGCGGGAGAGATTCTAGCACAGATACGCAGTATTTT.

This clonotype occurred many times. V gene TRBV15 combines with J gene TRBJ1-2, with 9 bases fitting TRBD1. V dropped 2 bases and J dropped 8; count of bases not matched to a gene: 9. This CDR3 is 15 amino acids long. Germline V gene lookup returns CDR1 LNHNV and CDR2 YYDKDF (reference sequence). CDR3 protein: CATSRLGTGRSGYTF. CDR3 DNA sequence: TGTGCCACCAGCAGATTGGGGACAGGGAGAAGCGGCTACACCTTC.

The genes are TRBV18 and TRBJ2-7, with D unclear. CDR1 KGHSH and CDR2 LQKENI come from the germline V gene. V was pared by 2 bases and J by 4 bases, with 12 bases between. The CDR3 spans 14 residues. The CDR3 bases are TGTGCCAGCTCACCAGGGCTTAACCTATACGAGCAGTACTTC. Translation: CASSPGLNLYEQYF.

V usage is TRBV10-1 and J usage is TRBJ1-1; D gene unclear. Germline V gene data show CDR1 as WNHNN and CDR2 as SYGVQD (reference sequence). This CDR3 spans 13 amino acids. Trimming cost V 3 bases and J 4 bases, with 9 bases left between them. The DNA for the CDR3 is TGCGCCAGCAGTGACAGGAGGATCACTGAAGCTTTCTTT. Protein: CASSDRRITEAFF.

This clonotype has just a few counts. A much larger clone differs from this one at a single base, so this may be a read error. The rearrangement links TRBV13 to TRBJ2-1; no definite D call. This CDR3 is built from 12 residues. V was pared by 2 bases and J by 12 bases, with 11 bases between. In germline, CDR1 is PRHDT, CDR2 FYEKMQ (reference sequence). The CDR3 DNA follows: TGTGCCAGCAGCTTACTGGTACATGGGCAGTTCTTC. Encoded protein: CASSLLVHGQFF.

This clonotype was detected only a few times. The chain employs TRBV19 and TRBJ1-1; D unresolved. In germline, CDR1 is LNHDA, CDR2 SQIVND (reference sequence). V was trimmed by 6 bases and J by 0 bases, leaving 11 bases between them. The CDR3 has 14 amino acids. CDR3 nucleotides: TGTGCCAGTAGACCCAACACCTTGAACACTGAAGCTTTCTTT. Translated: CASRPNTLNTEAFF.

This clonotype was seen many times. The CDR3 DNA is TGTGCCAGCAGCTTAGTTCTAAAGAACACCGGGGAGCTGTTTTTT. Its protein product is CASSLVLKNTGELFF. The chain recombines TRBV7-2 with TRBJ2-2; no clear D gene. Germline V CDR1 and CDR2: SGHTA, FQGNSA. The germline V and J ends were trimmed by 1 base and 1 base, with 7 bases remaining between them. The CDR3 is made up of 15 amino acids.

The chain is built from TRBV28 and TRBJ1-4, with 8 bases matching TRBD1. The CDR3 covers 13 residues. The germline V gene encodes CDR1 MDHEN and CDR2 SYDVKM. V shed 11 bases, J shed 8 bases, and the junction held 10 bases outside the gene matches. The DNA of the CDR3 is TGTGCCGGACGACAGGGACAGGAGGAAAAACTGTTTTTT. Its protein is CAGRQGQEEKLFF.

This rearrangement joins TRBV24-1 to TRBJ2-7; the match to TRBD1 covers 9 bases. Germline V gene sequence: CDR1 KGHDR, CDR2 SFDVKD. This CDR3 has 15 amino acids. Trimming removed 4 bases from V and 6 bases from J; junction bases left unmatched: 9. CDR3 sequence (DNA): TGTGCCACCAGTGAGACAGGGGGGAGTTACTGCGAGCAGTACTTC. Translating gives CATSETGGSYCEQYF.

This clonotype showed up just a few times. The chain combines TRBV4-2 with TRBJ2-5, with D possibly being TRBD1 (5 bases). Trimming removed 8 bases from V and 5 bases from J, with 18 bases in between. Germline V gene lookup returns CDR1 LGHNA and CDR2 YNFKEQ. The CDR3 runs 14 residues. The CDR3, as DNA: TGTGCCAGCGCATCTACAGGTGACGGCGAGACCCAGTACTTC. Translating gives CASASTGDGETQYF.

This chain links TRBV10-3 with TRBJ1-5; D uncertain. Trimming removed 10 bases from V and 5 bases from J, with 21 bases in between. This CDR3 spans 15 amino acids. Germline values: CDR1 ENHRY, CDR2 SYGVKD. CDR3 sequence reads: CATTREAGRDQPQHF. The CDR3 bases are TGTGCCACCACTCGGGAGGCGGGTCGGGATCAGCCCCAGCATTTT.

This clonotype was counted between two and nine times. The rearrangement uses TRBV7-2 and TRBJ1-2; TRBD1 might be the D (6 bases). This CDR3 is built from 16 residues. V was clipped by 5 bases and J by 6 bases, with 22 bases between them. The germline V gene has CDR1 SGHTA and CDR2 FQGNSA. CDR3 in amino acids: CASSHDLQGWTDGYTF. The CDR3 nucleotides are TGTGCCAGCAGCCACGACCTACAGGGATGGACCGATGGCTACACCTTC.

With respect to this clonotype: Germline and junction disagree at one end, which may indicate a read error. This rearrangement joins TRBV7-2 to TRBJ1-4, with D possibly matching TRBD1 (6 bases). This CDR3 spans 15 amino acids. Germline V gives CDR1 SGHTA, CDR2 FQGNSA. The CDR3 sequence: CASSLQGGTDEKLFF. CDR3 DNA: TGTGCCAGCAGCCTACAGGGAGGAACTGATGAAAAACTGTTTTTT.

This clonotype came up many times. This chain uses TRBV11-3 with TRBJ1-2, with TRBD1 matching over 7 bases. The germline V gene encodes CDR1 SGHNT and CDR2 YENEEA. This CDR3 region has 16 residues. V trimming: 2 bases; J trimming: 4 bases; junction bases outside the gene matches: 10. CDR3: CASSLNRGLSGYGYTF. In DNA form, the CDR3 reads TGTGCCAGCAGCTTAAACAGGGGACTGTCTGGCTATGGCTACACCTTC.

V and J are TRBV12-3 or TRBV12-4 and TRBJ1-2; D not certain. The CDR3 consists of 13 residues. The germline V and J ends were trimmed by 2 bases and 2 bases, with 6 bases remaining between them. The CDR3 bases are TGTGCCAGCAGTTTACACGGCAACTATGGCTACACCTTC. Protein sequence: CASSLHGNYGYTF.

This clonotype was observed many times. The chain joins TRBV30 to TRBJ2-3, with D possibly being TRBD1 (5 bases). This CDR3 region has 13 residues. Deletions cut 2 bases from V and 1 base from J, with 7 bases between. Germline CDR1 is GTSNPN and CDR2 is SVGIG (reference sequence). As DNA, the CDR3 is TGTGCCTGGAGTTTCAGGGGCACAGATACGCAGTATTTT. Protein product: CAWSFRGTDTQYF.

This clonotype was observed at least ten times. V gene TRBV20-1 combines with J gene TRBJ1-5, with D hard to call. The CDR3 covers 15 residues. V was shortened by 3 bases and J by 3 bases, with 15 bases between the two germline ends. Germline V lookup: CDR1 DFQATT, CDR2 SNEGSKA (reference sequence). The DNA of the CDR3 is TGCAGTGCTAGTCCCGAGCAGCCGCTCAATCAGCCCCAGCATTTT. It encodes CSASPEQPLNQPQHF.

This clonotype was seen repeatedly, ten times or more. The CDR3 is CASSFGVGDSTDTQYF. The CDR3 region has the DNA TGTGCCAGCAGTTTTGGGGTAGGAGATTCCACAGATACGCAGTATTTT. The chain is built from TRBV28 and TRBJ2-3; no reliable D call. Germline-derived CDR1 and CDR2 are MDHEN and SYDVKM. The CDR3 is made up of 16 amino acids. Deletions cut 3 bases from V and 2 bases from J, with 15 bases between.

This clonotype was found a few times. This chain uses TRBV19 with TRBJ2-1, with D unclear. The CDR3 has 15 residues. In germline, CDR1 is LNHDA, CDR2 SQIVND (reference sequence). Trimming took 6 bases from V and 0 from J, leaving 12 bases between them. CDR3 in amino acids: CASSGSGNSYNEQFF. Here the CDR3 DNA reads TGTGCCAGTAGCGGTTCCGGAAACTCCTACAATGAGCAGTTCTTC.

This clonotype was seen more than once but under ten times. The DNA of the CDR3 is TGTGCCAGCAGTCAAGGTGGGCGCTTGAACACTGAAGCTTTCTTT. It codes for CASSQGGRLNTEAFF. This rearrangement joins TRBV28 to TRBJ1-1; no firm D call. This CDR3 is built from 15 residues. Germline V gene data show CDR1 as MDHEN and CDR2 as SYDVKM. Between the trimmed V and J ends, which lost 5 bases and 0 bases, there was a span of 13 bases.

There are many counts of this clonotype. DNA for the CDR3: TGTGCCAGCAGCTCCTCCCGGGCGTCAGATACGCAGTATTTT. Translation gives CASSSSRASDTQYF. The genes are TRBV7-8 and TRBJ2-3; D remains ambiguous. The CDR3 has 14 amino acids. Germline assignment: CDR1 SGHVS and CDR2 FQNEAQ. V was pared by 4 bases and J by 4 bases, with 12 bases between.

This clonotype came up many times. The chain has TRBV20-1 and TRBJ1-1; D not certain. Trimming stripped 5 bases from V and 4 bases from J, with 11 bases between. There are 12 residues in the CDR3. Germline V lookup: CDR1 DFQATT, CDR2 SNEGSKA (reference sequence). CDR3 residues: CSALTGRTEAFF. Here the CDR3 DNA reads TGCAGTGCTTTAACCGGGCGCACTGAAGCTTTCTTT.

The rearrangement joins TRBV10-2 to TRBJ2-3; either TRBD1 or TRBD2 may supply D (5 bases each). The CDR3 consists of 16 residues. Trimming shortened V by 0 bases and J by 0 bases, and 10 bases separated the two germline ends. In germline, CDR1 is WSHSY, CDR2 SAAADI. This CDR3 is CASSESGGVSTDTQYF. The CDR3 nucleotides are TGCGCCAGCAGTGAGTCTGGGGGAGTGAGCACAGATACGCAGTATTTT.

This chain connects TRBV6-1 to TRBJ2-4, with TRBD1 identical over 8 bases. This CDR3 region has 15 residues. CDR1 is MNHNS and CDR2 is SASEGT in the germline V gene. The V segment lost 9 bases and the J segment 6 bases; nucleotides outside the gene matches: 13. In DNA, the CDR3 is TGTGCCAGTTCACTGGACAGGGTCGGATCAAACATTCAGTACTTC. This sequence encodes CASSLDRVGSNIQYF.